Listed here are 27 T cell receptor beta chains from one sample, sequenced in a study of regulatory dendritic cells for organ transplantation. This table comes from immunoSEQ multiplex PCR, and its TCRdb copy is limited to in-frame clones, with some not included. The table has over 9,500 clones, approximately 89% seen once. Allogeneic regulatory or mature dendritic cells were co-cultured for under six days with CFSE-labeled sorted T cells at 1:10. Their target antigens are unknown. The sequencing sample was made of naive CD8+ T cells from blood cultured with regulatory dendritic cells. The subset is: CD45RA+ naive T cells. These receptors were obtained from a human donor in good health.

CDR3 sequence reads: CASSISLFLNTEAFF. CDR3 DNA: TGTGCCAGTAGTATCTCCCTATTCTTGAACACTGAAGCTTTCTTT. The rearrangement links TRBV19 to TRBJ1-1; D not certain. Trimming shortened V by 3 bases and J by 0 bases, and 11 bases separated the two germline ends. This CDR3 comprises 15 residues. From germline, CDR1 is LNHDA and CDR2 SQIVND (reference sequence). Full variable domain (remainder filled in from reference TRBV19 and TRBJ1-1): DGGITQSPKYLFRKEGQNVTLSCEQNLNHDAMYWYRQDPGQGLRLIYYSQIVNDFQKGDIAEGYSVSREKKESFPLTVTSAQKNPTAFYLCASSISLFLNTEAFFGQGTRLTVV.

The chain has TRBV6-5 and TRBJ1-1, with a tentative D call TRBD1 (6 bases). Trimming took off 6 bases at V and 1 base at J, with 9 bases between the two ends. Germline V gives CDR1 MNHEY, CDR2 SVGAGI. This CDR3 is 13 amino acids long. The CDR3 sequence is CASRWGQNTEAFF. DNA of the CDR3: TGTGCCAGCAGGTGGGGACAGAACACTGAAGCTTTCTTT.

CDR3: CASSFGQTYEQYF. CDR3 DNA: TGTGCCAGCAGCTTCGGACAGACCTACGAGCAGTACTTC. This sequence joins TRBV5-6 and TRBJ2-7, with D maybe TRBD1 (6 bases). This CDR3 is 13 amino acids long. In germline, CDR1 is SGHDT, CDR2 YYEEEE. The V gene lost 2 bases and the J gene lost 2 bases, with 8 bases spanning the gap.

The chain recombines TRBV7-8 with TRBJ2-1, with unresolved D. Trimming took 2 bases from V and 3 from J, leaving 5 bases between them. Germline V CDR1 and CDR2: SGHVS, FQNEAQ. This CDR3 contains 13 residues. Written as DNA, the CDR3 is TGTGCCAGCAGCTTACCGGACTACAATGAGCAGTTCTTC. Translating gives CASSLPDYNEQFF. Full variable domain (rest looked up from reference TRBV7-8 and TRBJ2-1): GAGVSQSPRYKVAKRGQDVALRCDPISGHVSLFWYQQALGQGPEFLTYFQNEAQLDKSGLPSDRFFAERPEGSVSTLKIQRTQQEDSAVYLCASSLPDYNEQFFGPGTRLTVL.

The J gene is TRBJ2-7, the V gene TRBV19, with D perhaps being TRBD1 or TRBD2 (5 bases each). Germline V lookup: CDR1 LNHDA, CDR2 SQIVND (reference sequence). V lost 5 bases to trimming and J lost 4 bases, with 6 bases between them. The CDR3 length is 11 residues. In DNA, the CDR3 is TGTGCCAGTAGTGAGGGGTACGAGCAGTACTTC. It yields the protein CASSEGYEQYF.

This chain uses TRBV19 with TRBJ2-6; perhaps TRBD1 as D (6 bases). Deletions cut 2 bases from V and 3 bases from J, with 17 bases between. The CDR3 is 18 amino acids. CDR1 and CDR2 (germline): LNHDA, SQIVND (reference sequence). The DNA of the CDR3 is TGTGCCAGTAGTATACGGACAGATCCCCACCTTGGGGCCAACGTCCTGACTTTC. It translates to CASSIRTDPHLGANVLTF.

This clone was recorded only once. J is TRBJ2-1 and V is TRBV27, with 9 nucleotides matching TRBD2. V lost 0 bases to trimming and J lost 8 bases; unmatched junction nucleotides: 5. Germline V gene lookup returns CDR1 MNHEY and CDR2 SMNVEV (reference sequence). The CDR3 runs to 15 residues. CDR3 DNA: TGTGCCAGCAGTTTATCCCAGATAGCGGGAGATGAGCAGTTCTTC. It is translated as CASSLSQIAGDEQFF.

The chain's CDR3 is CASSLEDTGYEQYF. The CDR3 DNA follows: TGTGCCAGCAGCCTCGAAGACACCGGATACGAGCAGTACTTC. The genes are TRBV21-1 and TRBJ2-7; the table's D call, TRBD1, has no DNA check behind it. TRBV21-1 is reported as a pseudogene. The CDR3 totals 14 residues.

This chain links TRBV6-6 with TRBJ2-1; D may match TRBD1 or TRBD2 (6 bases each). The CDR3 is 15 residues long. Germline CDR1 reads MNHNY; CDR2 reads SVGAGI (reference sequence). V lost 10 bases and J lost 10, with 26 bases in between. CDR3 nucleotides: TGTGCCATTCCAGAGAACGGGGGCTACCGGTTGGAGCAGTTCTTC. Protein product: CAIPENGGYRLEQFF.

This chain links TRBV4-2 with TRBJ1-2; the D gene is possibly TRBD1 (5 bases). V was pared by 3 bases and J by 4 bases, with 12 bases between. The CDR3 loop spans 14 amino acids. Per the germline V gene, CDR1 is LGHNA and CDR2 is YNFKEQ. CDR3 loop: CASSQDNRFYGYTF. The CDR3 DNA sequence: TGTGCCAGCAGCCAGGACAACAGATTCTATGGCTACACCTTC.

This clone came up a few times. The V and J genes are TRBV19 and TRBJ1-2; D is unclear. The CDR3 is made up of 16 amino acids. V lost 7 bases and J 3 bases, leaving 21 bases between the germline ends. In germline, CDR1 is LNHDA, CDR2 SQIVND (reference sequence). CDR3 coding DNA: TGTGCCAGTATTGCATCGTTACACCCTGTTGACTATGGCTACACCTTC. This encodes CASIASLHPVDYGYTF. Using reference TRBV19 and TRBJ1-2 for the parts outside the CDR3, the full variable domain is DGGITQSPKYLFRKEGQNVTLSCEQNLNHDAMYWYRQDPGQGLRLIYYSQIVNDFQKGDIAEGYSVSREKKESFPLTVTSAQKNPTAFYLCASIASLHPVDYGYTFGSGTRLTVV.

The chain is built from TRBV4-1 and TRBJ1-1, with D unclear. V was trimmed by 2 bases and J by 2 bases, leaving 6 bases between them. This CDR3 contains 13 residues. Germline CDR1 and CDR2: MGHRA and YSYEKL. The CDR3 DNA sequence: TGCGCCAGCAGCCAAAATTACAACACTGAAGCTTTCTTT. The encoded protein is CASSQNYNTEAFF.

This chain connects TRBV27 to TRBJ2-7; D is ambiguous. The germline gives CDR1 MNHEY, CDR2 SMNVEV (reference sequence). The CDR3 totals 15 residues. Trimming stripped 4 bases from V and 2 bases from J, with 15 bases between. CDR3 region: CASSYTAHRTYEQYF. The DNA for the CDR3 is TGTGCCAGCAGTTATACGGCCCATAGAACCTACGAGCAGTACTTC.

This chain uses TRBV7-8 with TRBJ1-1; D remains ambiguous. Germline assignment: CDR1 SGHVS and CDR2 FQNEAQ. The CDR3 contains 12 residues. Trimming cost V 5 bases and J 6 bases, with 10 bases left between them. CDR3 protein: CASSARPPEAFF. The CDR3 region has the DNA TGTGCCAGCAGCGCACGTCCCCCTGAAGCTTTCTTT.

The V call is TRBV28, the J call TRBJ2-7, with unresolved D. V dropped 5 bases and J dropped 1 base, with 3 bases sitting between them. Germline lookup yields CDR1 MDHEN and CDR2 SYDVKM. This CDR3 contains 11 residues. This CDR3 is CASSISYEQYF. In DNA form, the CDR3 reads TGTGCCAGCAGTATATCCTACGAGCAGTACTTC. Drawing the rest from reference TRBV28 and TRBJ2-7, the complete variable domain is DVKVTQSSRYLVKRTGEKVFLECVQDMDHENMFWYRQDPGLGLRLIYFSYDVKMKEKGDIPEGYSVSREKKERFSLILESASTNQTSMYLCASSISYEQYFGPGTRLTVT.

The chain is built from TRBV5-4 and TRBJ2-3; D remains unclear. This CDR3 is 13 amino acids long. V lost 4 bases and J 2 bases, leaving 8 bases between the germline ends. The V gene's germline CDR1 is SGHNT and CDR2 YYREEE (reference sequence). CDR3 DNA: TGTGCCAGCAGCCACTGGTACACAGATACGCAGTATTTT. The encoded protein is CASSHWYTDTQYF.

CDR3 residues: CASSPNSYEQYF. The CDR3 DNA sequence: TGTGCCAGTTCCCCTAACTCCTACGAGCAGTACTTC. V is TRBV2 and J is TRBJ2-7; no firm D call. The V gene's germline CDR1 is SNHLY and CDR2 FYNNEI. The CDR3 extends over 12 amino acids. The germline V and J ends were trimmed by 9 bases and 0 bases, with 9 bases remaining between them.

The chain has TRBV7-9 and TRBJ2-7, with 8 bases lining up with TRBD2. Looked up from germline, CDR1 is SEHNR and CDR2 is FQNEAQ (reference sequence). The CDR3 has 13 amino acids. The ends lost 1 base at V and 6 bases at J; junction bases unmatched: 2. CDR3 sequence: CASSLVAGGEQYF. DNA of the CDR3: TGTGCCAGCAGCTTAGTGGCGGGGGGCGAGCAGTACTTC.

The gene calls are TRBV27 and TRBJ2-2; D is unresolved. This CDR3 region has 16 residues. Germline loops: CDR1 MNHEY, CDR2 SMNVEV (reference sequence). With 5 bases removed from V and 4 bases from J, the gap between germline ends came to 17 bases. CDR3 nucleotide sequence: TGTGCCAGCAGTCGCTATAAGATGCGTAGCACCGGGGAGCTGTTTTTT. It is translated as CASSRYKMRSTGELFF.

The chain carries TRBV19 and TRBJ1-2; 7 nucleotides match TRBD1. The ends lost 7 bases at V and 2 bases at J; junction bases unmatched: 13. The CDR3 is made up of 16 amino acids. Germline V CDR1 and CDR2: LNHDA, SQIVND (reference sequence). CDR3 loop: CASMRRQGAINYGYTF. CDR3 nucleotide sequence: TGTGCCAGTATGAGGAGACAGGGAGCGATAAACTATGGCTACACCTTC.

The V and J genes are TRBV28 and TRBJ2-7, with 9 nucleotides matching TRBD1. CDR3 length: 15 amino acids. V was pared by 7 bases and J by 4 bases, with 11 bases of the junction left unmatched. Per germline, CDR1 MDHEN and CDR2 SYDVKM. For the CDR3, the DNA is TGTGCCAGCACCATAACCGGGACAGGGATTTACGAGCAGTACTTC. It codes for CASTITGTGIYEQYF.

This chain uses TRBV19 with TRBJ1-1; TRBD1 matches at 12 bases. This CDR3 has 16 residues. Germline CDR1 and CDR2: LNHDA and SQIVND (reference sequence). After removal of 4 bases from V and 5 bases from J, the junction contained 8 bases not matched to a gene. The CDR3 spells CASSSPGTGGLTEAFF. The CDR3 nucleotides are TGTGCCAGTAGTAGTCCCGGGACAGGGGGCCTGACTGAAGCTTTCTTT.

This chain joins TRBV9 and TRBJ2-3, with 7 positions matching TRBD1. Trimming cost V 4 bases and J 2 bases; bases outside gene matches: 4. This CDR3 comprises 14 residues. The germline V gene encodes CDR1 SGDLS and CDR2 YYNGEE. CDR3: CASSSGTDTDTQYF. The DNA of the CDR3 is TGTGCCAGCAGCTCCGGGACAGACACAGATACGCAGTATTTT. Variable domain in full (rest from reference TRBV9 and TRBJ2-3): DSGVTQTPKHLITATGQRVTLRCSPRSGDLSVYWYQQSLDQGLQFLIQYYNGEERAKGNILERFSAQQFPDLHSELNLSSLELGDSALYFCASSSGTDTDTQYFGPGTRLTVL.

The chain combines TRBV2 with TRBJ2-1; possibly TRBD2 for D (5 bases). Germline V gene lookup returns CDR1 SNHLY and CDR2 FYNNEI. Trimming stripped 8 bases from V and 4 bases from J, with 15 bases between. CDR3 length: 14 amino acids. The CDR3 bases are TGTGCCAGCGTAGCAGGAGGCGGTTACAATGAGCAGTTCTTC. It translates to CASVAGGGYNEQFF.

The chain is built from TRBV7-8 and TRBJ2-1, with D unclear. The germline V and J ends were trimmed by 1 base and 6 bases, with 7 bases remaining between them. CDR1 is SGHVS, CDR2 FQNEAQ, per germline. This CDR3 is built from 13 residues. The CDR3 region is CASSLGNPNEQFF. The CDR3 coding sequence is TGTGCCAGCAGCTTAGGGAATCCCAATGAGCAGTTCTTC.

The chain recombines TRBV27 with TRBJ2-7, with D uncertain. This CDR3 has 13 amino acids. The germline V and J ends were trimmed by 5 bases and 1 base, with 9 bases remaining between them. The germline gives CDR1 MNHEY, CDR2 SMNVEV (reference sequence). CDR3 in amino acids: CASSLTDSYEQYF. For the CDR3, the DNA is TGTGCCAGCAGTCTCACCGATTCCTACGAGCAGTACTTC.

This chain connects TRBV2 to TRBJ2-1; unclear D gene. This CDR3 contains 19 residues. Trimming cost V 2 bases and J 5 bases, with 25 bases left between them. Germline V CDR1 and CDR2: SNHLY, FYNNEI. CDR3 nucleotides: TGTGCCAGCAGTGAACCAGCGAACAATAACGTGAGAATCCACAATGAGCAGTTCTTC. It yields the protein CASSEPANNNVRIHNEQFF.